The 14 T cell receptor beta chains below come from one sample, sequenced in a study of T cells in localized non-small cell lung cancer. Clones were sequenced by immunoSEQ multiplex PCR, and TCRdb holds only the in-frame ones, with some missing. In the table there are about 40,000 clones, roughly 88% of which are singletons. The sequencing used peripheral blood, collected before any cancer treatment. The receptors were sampled from a woman aged 35 to 70 with stage I lung adenocarcinoma.

The rearrangement joins TRBV6-1 to TRBJ1-3, with D tentatively TRBD1 (5 bases). The V and J ends lost 4 bases and 7 bases respectively, with 14 bases between them. CDR1 and CDR2 from the germline V gene are MNHNS and SASEGT. CDR3 size: 14 residues. The DNA of the CDR3 is TGTGCCAGCAGTGGAGGGACCTCGGAGAACACCATATATTTT. Translated, it gives CASSGGTSENTIYF.

As regards this clone: Other DNA sequences of this sample code for an identical CDR3. The chain employs TRBV11-3 and TRBJ2-1; tentative D call: TRBD1 (6 bases). Trimming cost V 5 bases and J 4 bases, with 9 bases left between them. Germline lookup yields CDR1 SGHNT and CDR2 YENEEA. This CDR3 contains 13 residues. The CDR3 bases are TGTGCCAGCAGCCCCACAGGGTACAATGAGCAGTTCTTC. Amino acids: CASSPTGYNEQFF.

This sequence joins TRBV28 and TRBJ2-1, with 8 bases matching TRBD2. Per germline, CDR1 MDHEN and CDR2 SYDVKM. This CDR3 region has 17 residues. Losses at the gene ends were 4 bases for V and 1 base for J; bases not matched to a gene: 9. DNA of the CDR3: TGTGCCAGCAGTTCATCGGGAGGGCCTACGTCCTACAATGAGCAGTTCTTC. Amino acid sequence: CASSSSGGPTSYNEQFF.

This clone was seen once. The CDR3 is CSVEGTGLDEQYF. The DNA of the CDR3 is TGCAGCGTTGAGGGTACGGGTTTGGACGAGCAGTACTTC. The V call is TRBV29-1, the J call TRBJ2-7; no reliable D call. The CDR3 contains 13 residues. Trimming left V 3 bases short and J 5 bases short, with 14 bases between. Germline values: CDR1 SQVTM, CDR2 ANQGSEA.

The CDR3 loop reads CASSRGSGGTSTQYF. The CDR3 DNA reads TGTGCCAGCAGTCGAGGCTCAGGGGGGACATCTACGCAGTATTTT. The rearrangement uses TRBV6-6 and TRBJ2-3, with D possibly being TRBD1 (7 bases). Germline lookup yields CDR1 MNHNY and CDR2 SVGAGI (reference sequence). V lost 5 bases to trimming and J lost 8 bases, with 20 bases between them. CDR3 length: 15 residues.

The chain is built from TRBV6-1 and TRBJ1-4, with D hard to call. V shed 1 base and J shed 2 bases, with 11 bases lying between them. This CDR3 has 16 amino acids. In germline, CDR1 is MNHNS, CDR2 SASEGT. CDR3 sequence reads: CASSEGLGMTNEKLFF. The CDR3 DNA follows: TGTGCCAGCAGTGAAGGTTTAGGAATGACTAATGAAAAACTGTTTTTT.

V is TRBV5-1 and J is TRBJ2-2, with D perhaps matching TRBD2 (5 bases). The germline V and J ends were trimmed by 4 bases and 3 bases, with 19 bases remaining between them. Germline V gene lookup returns CDR1 SGHRS and CDR2 YFSETQ. There are 17 residues in the CDR3. The CDR3 loop reads CASSPATTGLDTGELFF. The CDR3 nucleotides are TGCGCCAGCAGCCCGGCGACGACGGGGTTGGACACCGGGGAGCTGTTTTTT. Based on the CDR3 plus reference TRBV5-1 and TRBJ2-2, the full variable domain is KAGVTQTPRYLIKTRGQQVTLSCSPISGHRSVSWYQQTPGQGLQFLFEYFSETQRNKGNFPGRFSGRQFSNSRSEMNVSTLELGDSALYLCASSPATTGLDTGELFFGEGSRLTVL.

This clone is a singleton in its sample. This chain uses TRBV19 with TRBJ1-1, with D possibly TRBD1 on 5 matching bases. CDR3 length equals 13 residues. The germline V gene encodes CDR1 LNHDA and CDR2 SQIVND (reference sequence). V gave up 5 bases and J gave up 8 bases, with 15 bases separating them. CDR3 residues: CASSARQRVEAFF. CDR3 nucleotide sequence: TGTGCCAGTAGTGCCCGACAGAGGGTGGAAGCTTTCTTT.

V is TRBV14 and J is TRBJ1-2; the match to TRBD1 covers 8 bases. CDR3 length: 11 residues. With 9 bases clipped from V and 6 bases from J, the junction kept 3 bases outside the gene matches. Per germline, CDR1 SGHDN and CDR2 FVKESK. The CDR3 loop is CASWTGNGYTF. The CDR3 DNA follows: TGTGCCAGTTGGACAGGGAATGGCTACACCTTC. Drawing the rest from reference TRBV14 and TRBJ1-2, the complete variable domain is EAGVTQFPSHSVIEKGQTVTLRCDPISGHDNLYWYRRVMGKEIKFLLHFVKESKQDESGMPNNRFLAERTGGTYSTLKVQPAELEDSGVYFCASWTGNGYTFGSGTRLTVV.

The V gene is TRBV13, the J gene TRBJ2-2; TRBD2 aligns across 10 bases. The J segment lost 5 bases and the V segment lost 5 bases, leaving 11 bases of the junction unmatched. Germline V gives CDR1 PRHDT, CDR2 FYEKMQ (reference sequence). The CDR3 loop spans 17 amino acids. The CDR3 DNA follows: TGTGCCAGCAGCCCAACTAGTAGGACTAGCGGTACCGGGGAGCTGTTTTTT. Amino acids: CASSPTSRTSGTGELFF.

The chain couples TRBV5-4 to TRBJ2-3; 9 nucleotides match TRBD2. Germline V gives CDR1 SGHNT, CDR2 YYREEE (reference sequence). Trimming removed 3 bases from V and 1 base from J; junction bases left unmatched: 3. There are 15 residues in the CDR3. The CDR3 region is CASSYRTSGTDTQYF. Here the CDR3 DNA reads TGTGCCAGCAGCTACCGGACTAGCGGCACAGATACGCAGTATTTT.

In this sample, this clone turned up once. This chain links TRBV6-9 with TRBJ1-2; D is undetermined. This CDR3 contains 12 residues. Looked up from germline, CDR1 is MNHGY and CDR2 is SVAAGI. V dropped 2 bases and J dropped 5 bases, with 6 bases sitting between them. The DNA of the CDR3 is TGTGCCAGCAGTTATGCCGGTTATGGCTACACCTTC. As protein: CASSYAGYGYTF.

V gene TRBV10-3 combines with J gene TRBJ2-2, with 9 bases matching TRBD2. CDR1 and CDR2 (germline): ENHRY, SYGVKD. Trimming cost V 4 bases and J 7 bases; bases outside gene matches: 7. CDR3 size: 15 residues. CDR3 nucleotides: TGTGCCATCAGTGGAAGGCGGGAGGGGGACGGGGAGCTGTTTTTT. Its translation is CAISGRREGDGELFF.

The gene calls are TRBV5-1 and TRBJ2-7; D possibly corresponds to TRBD1 (5 bases). Trimming removed 7 bases at V and 0 bases at J, with 14 bases between. Germline CDR1 reads SGHRS; CDR2 reads YFSETQ. The CDR3 covers 14 residues. As DNA, the CDR3 is TGCGCCAGCCAGGGCCTTGGCGGCTCCTACGAGCAGTACTTC. Its translation: CASQGLGGSYEQYF.